The 18 T cell receptor beta chains reported below all come from one sample, sequenced in a study of blood T cell repertoires in COVID-19. Using immunoSEQ multiplex PCR, the repertoire was profiled, and TCRdb retains in-frame clones only, with some absent. The table lists approximately 210,000 clones, more than 65% of them singletons. Sequencing used peripheral blood. The origin of the receptors is a woman of 80 years or more with acute or convalescent COVID-19.

The V call is TRBV9, the J call TRBJ2-2, with 9 bases lining up with TRBD1. CDR3 length: 17 amino acids. Germline trimming cut 4 bases from V and 1 base from J; bases unmatched to any gene: 8. CDR1 is SGDLS and CDR2 is YYNGEE in the germline V gene. The DNA of the CDR3 is TGTGCCAGCAGCCCCCGGGACAGGGTCGAGAACACCGGGGAGCTGTTTTTT. Residues: CASSPRDRVENTGELFF. The whole variable domain, filled in from reference TRBV9 and TRBJ2-2, reads DSGVTQTPKHLITATGQRVTLRCSPRSGDLSVYWYQQSLDQGLQFLIQYYNGEERAKGNILERFSAQQFPDLHSELNLSSLELGDSALYFCASSPRDRVENTGELFFGEGSRLTVL.

The rearrangement joins TRBV6-5 to TRBJ1-2; D ambiguous. CDR3 length: 14 residues. Deletions cut 8 bases from V and 5 bases from J, with 18 bases between. CDR1 MNHEY and CDR2 SVGAGI come from the germline V gene. The CDR3 loop reads CASVTHPVGYGYTF. CDR3 DNA sequence: TGTGCCAGCGTAACACATCCCGTCGGGTATGGCTACACCTTC.

The chain employs TRBV9 and TRBJ2-2; weak D call: TRBD2 (6 bases). The germline V and J ends were trimmed by 0 bases and 4 bases, with 10 bases remaining between them. Germline V CDR1 and CDR2: SGDLS, YYNGEE. The CDR3 covers 15 residues. The CDR3, as DNA: TGTGCCAGCAGCGTAGGCTTGGAGGGCACCGGGGAGCTGTTTTTT. Residues: CASSVGLEGTGELFF.

This clone was seen a few times. J is TRBJ2-7 and V is TRBV30; D perhaps matches TRBD1 (5 bases). The CDR3 spans 14 residues. The V gene's germline CDR1 is GTSNPN and CDR2 SVGIG (reference sequence). Trimming shortened V by 5 bases and J by 2 bases, and 16 bases separated the two germline ends. The CDR3 spells CAWGFRAGPYEQYF. The DNA for the CDR3 is TGTGCCTGGGGGTTTAGGGCAGGGCCCTACGAGCAGTACTTC.

The rearrangement links TRBV24-1 to TRBJ1-3; 7 bases align to TRBD1. The trim removed 5 bases at V and 2 bases at J, leaving 5 bases unmatched. There are 15 residues in the CDR3. CDR1 and CDR2 from the germline V gene are KGHDR and SFDVKD. CDR3 sequence (DNA): TGTGCCACCAGTGGGAAGGGGGCGGCTGGAAACACCATATATTTT. As protein: CATSGKGAAGNTIYF.

The gene calls are TRBV6-4 and TRBJ2-1, with D perhaps TRBD2 (6 bases). Trimming cost V 5 bases and J 9 bases, with 17 bases left between them. From germline, CDR1 is MRHNA and CDR2 SNTAGT. The CDR3 has 14 residues. The CDR3 here is CASSQFSGEPEQFF. CDR3 nucleotide sequence: TGTGCCAGCAGTCAATTCTCGGGGGAGCCTGAGCAGTTCTTC.

This clone was detected only a few times. The chain employs TRBV7-2 and TRBJ1-2; the D gene is possibly TRBD1 (5 bases). The CDR3 length is 14 residues. The V end lost 0 bases, the J end lost 4 bases, and 9 bases lay between the germline ends. Germline loops: CDR1 SGHTA, CDR2 FQGNSA. CDR3 region: CASSLATGPYGYTF. The CDR3 DNA sequence: TGTGCCAGCAGCTTAGCCACAGGCCCCTATGGCTACACCTTC.

This clone was seen just once. The rearrangement joins TRBV7-2 to TRBJ1-6, with D possibly TRBD1 on 6 matching bases. The CDR3 has 17 residues. Germline CDR1 reads SGHTA; CDR2 reads FQGNSA. Between the trimmed V and J ends, which lost 8 bases and 2 bases, there was a span of 19 bases. The CDR3 coding sequence is TGTGCCAGCCACTCTCCCCCAGGGGCCCCCTATAATTCACCCCTCCACTTT. Its translation: CASHSPPGAPYNSPLHF.

This CDR3 reads CASKMDRVEEKLFF. The CDR3 DNA reads TGTGCCAGCAAAATGGACAGGGTAGAGGAAAAACTGTTTTTT. This sequence joins TRBV2 and TRBJ1-4, with TRBD1 matching 8 bases. With 7 bases clipped from V and 8 bases from J, the junction kept 9 bases outside the gene matches. The CDR3 has 14 amino acids. Looked up from germline, CDR1 is SNHLY and CDR2 is FYNNEI.

The rearrangement joins TRBV2 to TRBJ1-1; tentative D call: TRBD1 (6 bases). Germline V gene sequence: CDR1 SNHLY, CDR2 FYNNEI. The CDR3 has 14 amino acids. V lost 6 bases, J lost 0 bases, and 11 bases lay in between. DNA for the CDR3: TGTGCCAGCAGGGAGGACAGATTGAACACTGAAGCTTTCTTT. This gives the protein CASREDRLNTEAFF.

V usage is TRBV3-1 (or the pseudogene TRBV3-2) and J usage is TRBJ2-2, with 7 nucleotides matching TRBD1. The CDR3 contains 14 residues. V gave up 3 bases and J gave up 8 bases; unmatched junction bases: 6. Germline V gene lookup returns CDR1 LGHDT and CDR2 YNNKEL (reference sequence). Here the CDR3 DNA reads TGTGCCAGCAGCCACCACTCGGACAGGGGGGAGCTGTTTTTT. Residues: CASSHHSDRGELFF.

This clone showed up just once. The V and J genes are TRBV3-1 (or the pseudogene TRBV3-2) and TRBJ2-7; D gene uncertain. Germline assignment: CDR1 LGHDT and CDR2 YNNKEL (reference sequence). The CDR3 sequence is 14 residues long. Between the trimmed V and J ends, which lost 1 base and 7 bases, there was a span of 14 bases. The DNA for the CDR3 is TGTGCCAGCAGCCAAGGAACTAATCTACGGGAGCAGTACTTC. It encodes CASSQGTNLREQYF.

The V gene is TRBV4-1, the J gene TRBJ1-6, with TRBD1 matching 9 bases. Per the germline V gene, CDR1 is MGHRA and CDR2 is YSYEKL. V lost 0 bases to trimming and J lost 14 bases; unmatched junction nucleotides: 11. The CDR3 sequence is 16 residues long. The CDR3 nucleotides are TGCGCCAGCAGCCAAGATCAGGGGACAGGGATAATAGCCCTCCACTTT. It encodes CASSQDQGTGIIALHF.

V and J are TRBV19 and TRBJ2-3; D may be TRBD2 (6 bases). V was trimmed by 9 bases and J by 7 bases, leaving 14 bases between them. The CDR3 has 12 amino acids. Germline lookup yields CDR1 LNHDA and CDR2 SQIVND (reference sequence). CDR3 nucleotide sequence: TGTGCCAGCAACGCCGGGGGAAATACGCAGTATTTT. Amino acids: CASNAGGNTQYF.

The rearrangement joins TRBV5-8 to TRBJ1-1; no reliable D call. This CDR3 comprises 11 residues. Germline CDR1 reads SGHTS; CDR2 reads YDEGEE. V was cut by 4 bases and J by 10 bases, with 11 bases left in between. This CDR3 is CASSAWASAFF. The CDR3 DNA reads as TGTGCCAGCAGCGCCTGGGCCTCAGCTTTCTTT.

The chain joins TRBV7-2 to TRBJ1-6; 9 positions agree with TRBD1. The CDR3 has 17 residues. CDR1 SGHTA and CDR2 FQGNSA come from the germline V gene. V was clipped by 8 bases and J by 7 bases; unmatched bases: 15. CDR3 coding DNA: TGTGCCAGCGAACCCCACGGGACAGGGAGGAAGAATTCACCCCTCCACTTT. Translated, it gives CASEPHGTGRKNSPLHF.

J is TRBJ2-1 and V is TRBV6-4, with D possibly TRBD2 on 6 matching bases. The CDR3 has 15 residues. Trimming cost V 0 bases and J 3 bases, with 9 bases left between them. Germline V gene lookup returns CDR1 MRHNA and CDR2 SNTAGT. This chain's CDR3 is CASSDSSGLYNEQFF. The CDR3 region has the DNA TGTGCCAGCAGTGACTCTAGCGGCCTCTACAATGAGCAGTTCTTC.

DNA of the CDR3: TGTGCCAGCAGCCCCGGACAGGGAAGGAGGGGCTACACCTTC. Protein: CASSPGQGRRGYTF. The gene calls are TRBV7-9 and TRBJ1-2; 8 bases map to TRBD1. From germline, CDR1 is SEHNR and CDR2 FQNEAQ (reference sequence). V trimming: 5 bases; J trimming: 8 bases; junction bases outside the gene matches: 10. CDR3 length equals 14 residues.